One sample yielded the 16 T cell receptor beta chains listed below, sequenced in a study of cytomegalovirus exposure and HLA in healthy donors. 60 Vbeta and 13 Jbeta primers were used in PCR. The repertoire was sequenced with immunoSEQ multiplex PCR; TCRdb's copy has only in-frame clones and lacks some. The sample holds around 100,000 clones, about four fifths seen once. The sample consisted of PBMCs. The receptors come from a woman between 70 and 85 years old in good health and CMV-seropositive.

This chain joins TRBV28 and TRBJ2-1, with D possibly being TRBD2 (5 bases). The CDR3 extends over 13 amino acids. Trimming stripped 7 bases from V and 2 bases from J, with 9 bases between. The V gene's germline CDR1 is MDHEN and CDR2 SYDVKM. The CDR3: CASTPGTYNEQFF. CDR3 DNA: TGTGCCAGCACTCCGGGGACCTACAATGAGCAGTTCTTC.

This sequence joins TRBV19 and TRBJ2-3; 8 nucleotides agree with TRBD2. The CDR3 extends over 18 amino acids. V trimming: 0 bases; J trimming: 2 bases; junction bases outside the gene matches: 10. The germline gives CDR1 LNHDA, CDR2 SQIVND (reference sequence). The CDR3 DNA reads TGTGCCAGTAGTATAGATCACGGCGGGAGGAGAGACACAGATACGCAGTATTTT. This gives the protein CASSIDHGGRRDTDTQYF. Complete variable domain (other parts from reference TRBV19 and TRBJ2-3): DGGITQSPKYLFRKEGQNVTLSCEQNLNHDAMYWYRQDPGQGLRLIYYSQIVNDFQKGDIAEGYSVSREKKESFPLTVTSAQKNPTAFYLCASSIDHGGRRDTDTQYFGPGTRLTVL.

The rearrangement uses TRBV5-4 and TRBJ1-2, with 10 bases lining up with TRBD1. The CDR3 runs 15 residues. The V gene's germline CDR1 is SGHNT and CDR2 YYREEE (reference sequence). With 1 base clipped from V and 8 bases from J, the junction kept 8 bases outside the gene matches. Written as DNA, the CDR3 is TGTGCCAGCAGCTTGTCGCGACAGGGGGCGGAGGGCTACACCTTC. This encodes CASSLSRQGAEGYTF. Complete variable domain (other parts from reference TRBV5-4 and TRBJ1-2): ETGVTQSPTHLIKTRGQQVTLRCSSQSGHNTVSWYQQALGQGPQFIFQYYREEENGRGNFPPRFSGLQFPNYSSELNVNALELDDSALYLCASSLSRQGAEGYTFGSGTRLTVV.

The chain has TRBV14 and TRBJ1-3, with D maybe TRBD1 (5 bases). CDR1 SGHDN and CDR2 FVKESK come from the germline V gene. Trimming stripped 2 bases from V and 5 bases from J, with 22 bases between. This CDR3 spans 18 amino acids. CDR3 nucleotides: TGTGCCAGCAGCCAACGGGACTTCGCGCTGAGAGGGAGAAACACCATATATTTT. Its protein is CASSQRDFALRGRNTIYF.

The chain has TRBV7-8 and TRBJ2-3, with TRBD2 as a possible D gene (6 bases). The V end was cut by 4 bases, the J end by 1 base, with 18 bases between. This CDR3 is built from 17 residues. Germline V lookup: CDR1 SGHVS, CDR2 FQNEAQ. CDR3 DNA: TGTGCCAGCAGCTCCCCTCTAGCGACCCCAGGCACAGATACGCAGTATTTT. It encodes CASSSPLATPGTDTQYF.

The rearrangement joins TRBV28 to TRBJ2-1; 10 bases match TRBD2. Germline loops: CDR1 MDHEN, CDR2 SYDVKM. The V gene end was trimmed by 6 bases and the J gene end by 4 bases; junction bases not matched to a gene: 12. This CDR3 is 17 amino acids long. This chain's CDR3 is CASRSGFTSGIYNEQFF. CDR3 sequence (DNA): TGTGCCAGCAGATCTGGCTTTACTAGCGGGATTTACAATGAGCAGTTCTTC.

The chain links TRBV5-4 to TRBJ1-2; 7 bases map to TRBD1. With 4 bases clipped from V and 6 bases from J, the junction kept 9 bases outside the gene matches. Germline V CDR1 and CDR2: SGHNT, YYREEE (reference sequence). CDR3 size: 14 residues. Written as DNA, the CDR3 is TGTGCCAGCAGCCAATCAACAGGGGTTGATGGCTACACCTTC. Protein: CASSQSTGVDGYTF.

The rearrangement links TRBV30 to TRBJ2-5; tentatively, D is TRBD2 (5 bases). The CDR3 consists of 14 residues. The V gene's germline CDR1 is GTSNPN and CDR2 SVGIG (reference sequence). V was cut by 2 bases and J by 7 bases, with 17 bases left in between. CDR3 in DNA: TGTGCCTGGAGTTCTACAGCGCCCGCGGGGACCCAGTACTTC. Its translation: CAWSSTAPAGTQYF.

The J gene is TRBJ2-3, the V gene TRBV4-3, with TRBD1 matching 9 bases. CDR3 length: 13 residues. V dropped 5 bases and J dropped 9; count of bases not matched to a gene: 6. CDR1 LGHNA and CDR2 YSLEER come from the germline V gene. Here the CDR3 reads CASSAQQGATQYF. As DNA, the CDR3 is TGCGCCAGCAGCGCCCAACAGGGGGCCACGCAGTATTTT.

The chain recombines TRBV7-3 with TRBJ2-2; D is ambiguous. Germline V gene sequence: CDR1 SGHTA, CDR2 FQGTGA. The CDR3 covers 16 residues. V was trimmed by 0 bases and J by 0 bases, leaving 8 bases between them. The CDR3 is CASSLTAPSNTGELFF. The CDR3 nucleotides are TGTGCCAGCAGCTTAACAGCACCTTCGAACACCGGGGAGCTGTTTTTT.

This clone was counted a single time. The chain uses TRBV6-5 and TRBJ1-2; TRBD1 is a possible D gene (6 bases). The CDR3 extends over 14 amino acids. V was clipped by 1 base and J by 4 bases, with 10 bases between them. The germline gives CDR1 MNHEY, CDR2 SVGAGI. The chain's CDR3 is CASSYYQGSYGYTF. The CDR3 nucleotides read TGTGCCAGCAGTTACTACCAGGGGTCCTATGGCTACACCTTC.

This clone was seen only once. The chain joins TRBV29-1 to TRBJ1-2; 8 positions agree with TRBD1. Losses at the gene ends were 1 base for V and 4 bases for J; bases not matched to a gene: 8. Germline V gives CDR1 SQVTM, CDR2 ANQGSEA. This CDR3 has 15 residues. The CDR3 region has the DNA TGCAGCGTTGAAGGCTCAGGGGGCGCGTTCTATGGCTACACCTTC. Translating it yields CSVEGSGGAFYGYTF.

V is TRBV7-9 and J is TRBJ2-6, with a possible D match to TRBD2 (5 bases). The CDR3 consists of 18 residues. Looked up from germline, CDR1 is SEHNR and CDR2 is FQNEAQ (reference sequence). V lost 5 bases and J lost 0, with 17 bases in between. The chain's CDR3 is CASSRSTDSRSGANVLTF. CDR3 bases: TGTGCCAGCAGCCGATCAACGGACTCACGCTCTGGGGCCAACGTCCTGACTTTC.

V is TRBV6-6 and J is TRBJ1-2, with 10 bases matching TRBD1. Unmatched junction bases numbered 5, after V lost 4 bases and J lost 6 bases. Per germline, CDR1 MNHNY and CDR2 SVGAGI (reference sequence). CDR3 length equals 14 residues. The CDR3 DNA sequence: TGTGCCAGCAGTTTCCCGACAGGGGGCGATGGCTACACCTTC. Translated, it gives CASSFPTGGDGYTF.

This clone was detected once. CDR3 coding DNA: TGTGCCAGCAGTCTGACTAGCGGGAGGGGAAATGAGCAGTTCTTC. This translates into CASSLTSGRGNEQFF. The gene calls are TRBV28 and TRBJ2-1; 14 nucleotides line up with TRBD2. The CDR3 contains 15 residues. The germline CDR1 and CDR2 sequences are MDHEN and SYDVKM. With 5 bases clipped from V and 7 bases from J, the junction kept 4 bases outside the gene matches.

This clone was seen more than once but under ten times. V usage is TRBV13 and J usage is TRBJ1-6; D gene uncertain. The germline gives CDR1 PRHDT, CDR2 FYEKMQ (reference sequence). Between the trimmed V and J ends, which lost 2 bases and 6 bases, there was a span of 8 bases. The CDR3 runs 14 residues. CDR3 nucleotides: TGTGCCAGCAGCTTATATAGTTCTAATTCACCCCTCCACTTT. Residues: CASSLYSSNSPLHF.